This entry is about one T cell receptor beta chain. The CDR3 is 15 residues long. V dropped 0 bases and J dropped 4 bases, with 13 bases sitting between them. These data originate in a study of shared clonotypes between healthy human individuals. The protocol was immunoSEQ multiplex PCR, while the TCRdb copy is restricted to in-frame clones and leaves out a portion. The table lists 950,000 to 1,300,000 clones, more than 65% of them singletons. Sequencing was done on a sample of memory CD4+ T cells sorted from blood. The subset: CD45RA-negative fraction. The source is a man between 18 and 35 years old in good health. The chain is built from TRBV5-3 and TRBJ1-2; possibly TRBD1 for D (5 bases). TRBV5-3 qualifies as an ORF whose function is uncertain. DNA of the CDR3: TGTGCCAGAAGCTTGGTAAGTCGGGGCGTCTATGGCTACACCTTC. Translating gives CARSLVSRGVYGYTF.